This T cell receptor beta chain was profiled in a study of blood T cells in healthy people across ages. A second PCR, run for about 7 to 11 cycles, used a sample-barcoded 5' primer plus a J-beta primer mix. TCRdb passed the 5' RACE reads through MiXCR, listing each CDR3 protein once. The top ten clones hold roughly 9.4% of a sample with almost 550,000 distinct CDR3 sequences, less than 25% of them seen once. Germline CDR1 SGHRS, CDR2 YFSETQ. The CDR3 runs to 13 residues. The V end was cut by 4 bases, the J end by 9 bases, with 16 bases between. This clonotype was detected only a few times. These same data were also listed under a study on T cells of mothers and their children. That paper adds: About 2.8 million TCR beta reads per child versus over 9.5 million per mother.

Specimen: blood. This rearrangement joins TRBV5-1 to TRBJ2-5; D may match TRBD1 or TRBD2 (5 bases each). The TCR was taken from a boy aged 10-17 years in good health. CDR3 sequence reads: CASSVGTYNAQYF. The DNA of the CDR3 is TGCGCCAGCAGCGTTGGGACCTATAACGCCCAGTACTTC.